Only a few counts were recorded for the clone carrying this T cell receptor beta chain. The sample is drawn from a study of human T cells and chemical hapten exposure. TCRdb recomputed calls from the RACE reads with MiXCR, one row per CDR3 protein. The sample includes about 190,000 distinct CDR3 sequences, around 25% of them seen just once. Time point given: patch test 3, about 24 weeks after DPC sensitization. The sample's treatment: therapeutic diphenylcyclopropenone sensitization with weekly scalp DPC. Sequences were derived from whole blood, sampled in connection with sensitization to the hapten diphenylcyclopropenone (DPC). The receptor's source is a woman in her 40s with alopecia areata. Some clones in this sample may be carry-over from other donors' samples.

CDR3 DNA: TGTGCCAGCAGTTCAAGGGCGGGTTATAGCAATCAGCCCCAGCATTTT. Protein: CASSSRAGYSNQPQHF. J is TRBJ1-5 and V is TRBV6-5; D unresolved. CDR3 length equals 16 residues. Trimming left V 4 bases short and J 0 bases short, with 13 bases between. Per germline, CDR1 MNHEY and CDR2 SVGAGI.